This T cell receptor (beta chain) is from a study of blood T cell repertoires in COVID-19. Per the original data handling: Quantification of nucleated cells was approximated via reference gene primer amplification. Method: immunoSEQ multiplex PCR; TCRdb's copy keeps in-frame clones and lacks some. V and J calls and clone size are given by that table; D and trimming were obtained from the DNA. The table shows 200,000 to 300,000 clones, with 84% occurring only once. The V and J ends lost 8 bases and 4 bases, in that order; junction bases with no gene match: 5. Per germline, CDR1 ENHRY and CDR2 SYGVKD. The CDR3 has 13 residues.

The receptor's source is a man in his forties or fifties with acute or convalescent COVID-19. Sequencing was carried out using peripheral blood. J is TRBJ1-2 and V is TRBV10-3; 9 positions agree with TRBD1. The CDR3 DNA follows: TGTGCCATCGCAGGACAGGGGTTCTATGGCTACACCTTC. Protein sequence: CAIAGQGFYGYTF.